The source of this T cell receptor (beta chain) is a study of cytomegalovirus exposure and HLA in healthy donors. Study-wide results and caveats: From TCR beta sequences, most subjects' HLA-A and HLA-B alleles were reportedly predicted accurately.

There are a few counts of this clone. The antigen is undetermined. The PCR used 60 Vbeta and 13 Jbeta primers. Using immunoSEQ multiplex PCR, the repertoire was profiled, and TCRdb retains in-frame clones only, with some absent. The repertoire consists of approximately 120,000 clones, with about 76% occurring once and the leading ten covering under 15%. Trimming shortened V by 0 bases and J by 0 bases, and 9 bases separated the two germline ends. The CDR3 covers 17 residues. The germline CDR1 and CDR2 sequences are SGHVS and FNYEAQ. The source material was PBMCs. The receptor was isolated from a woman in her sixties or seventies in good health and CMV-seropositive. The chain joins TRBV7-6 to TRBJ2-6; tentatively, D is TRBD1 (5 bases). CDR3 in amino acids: CASSLAGRVSGANVLTF. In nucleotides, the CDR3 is TGTGCCAGCAGCTTAGCCGGCAGGGTCTCTGGGGCCAACGTCCTGACTTTC.